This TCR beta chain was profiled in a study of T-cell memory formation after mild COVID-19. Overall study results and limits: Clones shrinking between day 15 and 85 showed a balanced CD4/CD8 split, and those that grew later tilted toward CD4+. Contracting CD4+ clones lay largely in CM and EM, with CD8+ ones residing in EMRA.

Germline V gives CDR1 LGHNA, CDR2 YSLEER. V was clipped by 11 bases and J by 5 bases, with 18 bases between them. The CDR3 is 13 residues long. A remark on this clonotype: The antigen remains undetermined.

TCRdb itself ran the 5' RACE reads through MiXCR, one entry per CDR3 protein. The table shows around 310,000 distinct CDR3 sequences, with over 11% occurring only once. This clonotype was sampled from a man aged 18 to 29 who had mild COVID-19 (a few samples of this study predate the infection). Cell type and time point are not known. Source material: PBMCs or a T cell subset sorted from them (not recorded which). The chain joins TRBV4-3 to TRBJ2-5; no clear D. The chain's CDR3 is CAASRRTGETQYF. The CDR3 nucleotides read TGCGCCGCCTCGAGGCGGACCGGGGAGACCCAGTACTTC.